The clone carrying this T cell receptor beta chain appeared many times. The antigen is undetermined. This sample is part of a study of blood T cells in healthy people across ages. Study-level results: The percentage of naive T cells correlated strongly with TCR beta diversity.

With a J-beta primer mix and a sample-barcoded 5' primer, a second PCR ran about 7 to 11 cycles. TCRdb independently ran MiXCR on the 5' RACE reads; one entry per CDR3 protein. The sample lists about 780,000 distinct CDR3 sequences, around half occurring once. The V end lost 6 bases, the J end lost 7 bases, and 15 bases lay between the germline ends. There are 13 residues in the CDR3. The germline V gene has CDR1 ENHRY and CDR2 SYGVKD. This clonotype originated in a man older than 75 in good health. Sequencing used blood. J is TRBJ1-1 and V is TRBV10-3; D unresolved. DNA of the CDR3: TGTGCCATCAGGTCCGACGGCCGCGATGAAGCTTTCTTT. It yields the protein CAIRSDGRDEAFF.